Each of the 23 T cell receptor beta chains below was sequenced from the same sample in a study of CD8 T cells in ankylosing spondylitis. Study-wide points: Seemingly characteristic of ankylosing spondylitis blood was a TCR beta motif consisting of under 10 highly homologous variants.

Their specific antigens are unknown. TCRdb recomputed calls from the 5' RACE reads with MiXCR, one row per CDR3 protein. The table shows under 950,000 distinct CDR3 sequences, with roughly 19% occurring only once. Sequenced input: blood, either unsorted or a sorted T cell fraction (not recorded which). These receptors were collected from a male donor with ankylosing spondylitis.

V is TRBV12-3 or TRBV12-4 and J is TRBJ2-1; the D is unclear. The V gene lost 2 bases and the J gene lost 2 bases, with 13 bases spanning the gap. The CDR3 runs 16 residues. The DNA for the CDR3 is TGTGCCAGCAGTTTAATTATTCCCTTAACCTACAATGAGCAGTTCTTC. The encoded protein is CASSLIIPLTYNEQFF.

This clonotype turned up a few times. The chain recombines TRBV7-8 with TRBJ2-2; D perhaps matches TRBD1 (7 bases). Germline assignment: CDR1 SGHVS and CDR2 FQNEAQ. Trimming removed 3 bases from V and 5 bases from J, with 13 bases in between. The CDR3 has 15 amino acids. The CDR3 DNA reads TGTGCCAGCAGCTTTGGCAGGGGGGTGACCGGGGAGCTGTTTTTT. It specifies CASSFGRGVTGELFF.

This clonotype appeared a few times. The chain couples TRBV27 to TRBJ2-1; D is perhaps TRBD2 (7 bases). V was trimmed by 3 bases and J by 4 bases, leaving 16 bases between them. CDR3 length: 16 residues. The V gene's germline CDR1 is MNHEY and CDR2 SMNVEV (reference sequence). The CDR3, as DNA: TGTGCCAGCAGTTTCCCCGGGGGGCGGGGTTACAATGAGCAGTTCTTC. This encodes CASSFPGGRGYNEQFF.

The CDR3 here is CASSDRGTPDTQYF. The CDR3 DNA is TGTGCCAGCAGTGACAGGGGAACTCCAGATACGCAGTATTTT. This rearrangement joins TRBV6-4 to TRBJ2-3, with D maybe TRBD1 (5 bases). Trimming left V 2 bases short and J 4 bases short, with 10 bases between. The CDR3 covers 14 residues. Germline V gene data show CDR1 as MRHNA and CDR2 as SNTAGT.

This clonotype was recorded a few times. V is TRBV12-3 or TRBV12-4 and J is TRBJ2-7; D is possibly TRBD1 or TRBD2 (5 bases each). Between the trimmed V and J ends, which lost 6 bases and 0 bases, there was a span of 18 bases. The CDR3 consists of 16 residues. In nucleotides, the CDR3 is TGTGCCAGCAGCCCCCTAGGGGACCTCCTCTCCTACGAGCAGTACTTC. The encoded protein is CASSPLGDLLSYEQYF.

The V gene is TRBV29-1, the J gene TRBJ2-1, with D tentatively TRBD2 (5 bases). The CDR3 has 12 residues. V lost 4 bases, J lost 8 bases, and 12 bases lay in between. Germline CDR1 is SQVTM and CDR2 is ANQGSEA. The CDR3 region is CSVVLVLDEQFF. The CDR3 nucleotides are TGCAGCGTTGTACTAGTCCTTGATGAGCAGTTCTTC.

A few counts support this clonotype. V is TRBV20-1 and J is TRBJ2-2; either TRBD1 or TRBD2 may fit D (6 bases each). Germline loops: CDR1 DFQATT, CDR2 SNEGSKA (reference sequence). V was shortened by 5 bases and J by 7 bases, with 20 bases between the two germline ends. CDR3 size: 15 residues. The CDR3 reads CSAPRRGDSGGELFF. The CDR3 DNA is TGCAGTGCTCCCCGGAGGGGGGATTCTGGCGGGGAGCTGTTTTTT.

This clonotype showed up just a few times. J is TRBJ2-1 and V is TRBV11-3, with D uncertain. The germline V gene encodes CDR1 SGHNT and CDR2 YENEEA. The CDR3 has 15 amino acids. Trimming took 1 base from V and 7 from J, leaving 14 bases between them. This chain's CDR3 is CASSLGGSSMNEQFF. CDR3 in DNA: TGTGCCAGCAGCTTAGGCGGCAGTTCAATGAATGAGCAGTTCTTC.

This clonotype occurred many times. The CDR3 coding sequence is TGTGCCAGCAGTTTATCTGGGCTGCCCACAGATACGCAGTATTTT. Protein product: CASSLSGLPTDTQYF. The rearrangement uses TRBV12-3 or TRBV12-4 and TRBJ2-3; D unresolved. V shed 2 bases and J shed 2 bases, with 11 bases lying between them. CDR3 size: 15 residues.

This clonotype was recorded many times. V and J are TRBV4-2 and TRBJ1-6; 7 bases agree with TRBD1. This CDR3 spans 15 amino acids. Germline V gene data show CDR1 as LGHNA and CDR2 as YNFKEQ. Losses at the gene ends were 1 base for V and 9 bases for J; bases not matched to a gene: 6. The CDR3: CASSQGQGESSPLHF. CDR3 nucleotides: TGTGCCAGCAGCCAAGGGCAGGGGGAAAGTTCACCCCTCCACTTT.

This clonotype was seen a few times. The rearrangement uses TRBV4-1 and TRBJ2-4; the D gene is possibly TRBD2 (6 bases). Per germline, CDR1 MGHRA and CDR2 YSYEKL. The CDR3 sequence is 16 residues long. The V end was cut by 0 bases, the J end by 6 bases, with 15 bases between. CDR3 region: CASSQDWGEEVNIQYF. CDR3 sequence (DNA): TGCGCCAGCAGCCAAGATTGGGGGGAAGAGGTAAACATTCAGTACTTC.

The chain employs TRBV13 and TRBJ1-1; 8 bases fit TRBD1. The CDR3 contains 15 residues. J was trimmed by 0 bases and V by 6 bases; bases with no gene match: 6. The germline V gene encodes CDR1 PRHDT and CDR2 FYEKMQ (reference sequence). The CDR3 spells CASSLSDRVNTEAFF. The CDR3 DNA sequence: TGTGCCAGCAGTCTCTCGGACAGGGTGAACACTGAAGCTTTCTTT.

The genes are TRBV27 and TRBJ1-2, with D tentatively TRBD1 (6 bases). CDR1 is MNHEY and CDR2 is SMNVEV in the germline V gene (reference sequence). V gave up 8 bases and J gave up 3 bases, with 19 bases separating them. This CDR3 region has 15 residues. In nucleotides, the CDR3 is TGTGCCAGCGGGGGGCTCCTAACAGGGCACTATGGCTACACCTTC. Amino acids: CASGGLLTGHYGYTF.

Many counts were recorded for this clonotype. The V and J genes are TRBV5-1 and TRBJ1-3; the match to TRBD1 covers 8 bases. The CDR3 covers 17 residues. The ends lost 4 bases at V and 2 bases at J; junction bases unmatched: 11. CDR1 and CDR2 from the germline V gene are SGHRS and YFSETQ. The CDR3 here is CASSIEAVRGPGNTIYF. The CDR3 DNA sequence: TGCGCCAGCAGCATTGAAGCGGTCAGGGGGCCTGGAAACACCATATATTTT.

This clonotype has at least ten counts. The DNA of the CDR3 is TGTGCCAGCAGTGAGGAAGGACAGGGGCCGGGAAATACGCAGTATTTT. It is translated as CASSEEGQGPGNTQYF. The genes are TRBV2 and TRBJ2-3; 9 nucleotides align to TRBD1. CDR1 is SNHLY and CDR2 is FYNNEI in the germline V gene. V lost 3 bases, J lost 7 bases, and 11 bases stayed unmatched. The CDR3 loop spans 16 amino acids.

The chain recombines TRBV7-9 with TRBJ2-3; 7 bases are a match to TRBD1. Losses at the gene ends were 1 base for V and 8 bases for J; bases not matched to a gene: 12. There are 16 residues in the CDR3. In germline, CDR1 is SEHNR, CDR2 FQNEAQ (reference sequence). The CDR3 protein is CASSLDRQGQQVTQYF. The DNA for the CDR3 is TGTGCCAGCAGCTTAGACCGACAGGGCCAGCAGGTTACGCAGTATTTT.

This clonotype was counted a few times. This rearrangement joins TRBV7-2 to TRBJ2-7; no clear D gene. V was shortened by 1 base and J by 2 bases, with 9 bases between the two germline ends. CDR1 is SGHTA, CDR2 FQGNSA, per germline. CDR3 length: 14 residues. CDR3 protein: CASSLGWVAYEQYF. CDR3 nucleotide sequence: TGTGCCAGCAGCTTAGGTTGGGTGGCCTACGAGCAGTACTTC.

This clonotype has just a few counts. The chain is built from TRBV7-2 and TRBJ2-3, with 13 bases that match TRBD2. This CDR3 is built from 16 residues. After removal of 5 bases from V and 6 bases from J, the junction contained 8 bases not matched to a gene. In germline, CDR1 is SGHTA, CDR2 FQGNSA. The CDR3 coding sequence is TGTGCCAGCAGCATCGGACTAGCGGGAGAACGTGATACGCAGTATTTT. Residues: CASSIGLAGERDTQYF. The whole variable domain, remainder taken from reference TRBV7-2 and TRBJ2-3, is GAGVSQSPSNKVTEKGKDVELRCDPISGHTALYWYRQSLGQGLEFLIYFQGNSAPDKSGLPSDRFSAERTGGSVSTLTIQRTQQEDSAVYLCASSIGLAGERDTQYFGPGTRLTVL.

This clonotype was counted between two and nine times. The rearrangement joins TRBV7-2 to TRBJ2-3, with 7 bases matching TRBD1. Germline CDR1 is SGHTA and CDR2 is FQGNSA. CDR3 size: 15 residues. V trimming: 5 bases; J trimming: 2 bases; junction bases outside the gene matches: 7. The CDR3 sequence is CASSPEDRLTDTQYF. DNA for the CDR3: TGTGCCAGCAGCCCTGAGGACAGGCTCACAGATACGCAGTATTTT.

In its sample, this clonotype was seen a few times. DNA for the CDR3: TGTGCCAGCAGGCAAGCGGGACTCTCCTACGAGCAGTACTTC. It translates to CASRQAGLSYEQYF. The chain carries TRBV7-8 and TRBJ2-7; TRBD2 agrees at 7 bases. V shed 6 bases and J 0 bases; nucleotides not matched to a gene: 5. CDR1 SGHVS and CDR2 FQNEAQ come from the germline V gene. This CDR3 is built from 14 residues.

This clonotype was seen a few times. Germline is not matched at one junction end, which may reflect a read error. V and J are TRBV7-9 and TRBJ2-3, with D possibly being TRBD2 (5 bases). The CDR3 is made up of 17 amino acids. Germline CDR1 and CDR2: SEHNR and FQNEAQ (reference sequence). The CDR3 region is CASSVAVGGPGEDTQYF. As DNA, the CDR3 is TGTGCCAGCAGCGTAGCAGTAGGCGGGCCCGGTGAAGATACGCAGTATTTT.

This clonotype appeared a few times. The chain joins TRBV7-9 to TRBJ2-1; 12 nucleotides align to TRBD2. Germline-derived CDR1 and CDR2 are SEHNR and FQNEAQ (reference sequence). Trimming at V came to 3 bases and at J to 8 bases, leaving 8 bases not matched to a gene. The CDR3 totals 16 residues. CDR3 bases: TGTGCCAGCAGCTTTGAGACTAGCGGGAGCACTTATGAGCAGTTCTTC. Its protein is CASSFETSGSTYEQFF.

The chain joins TRBV14 to TRBJ2-7, with 8 bases that match TRBD1. Germline V gene sequence: CDR1 SGHDN, CDR2 FVKESK. V was clipped by 3 bases and J by 2 bases; unmatched bases: 3. The CDR3 consists of 14 residues. As DNA, the CDR3 is TGTGCCAGCAGCCAGGGACAGGTTACCTACGAGCAGTACTTC. It yields the protein CASSQGQVTYEQYF.